The T cell receptor (beta chain) described here comes from a study of cytomegalovirus exposure and HLA in healthy donors. As concerns this clone: Its antigen is unknown.

Germline CDR1 and CDR2: PRHDT and FYEKMQ (reference sequence). V lost 1 base and J lost 4; bases outside the gene matches: 1. The CDR3 length is 14 residues. The PCR had 60 Vbeta and 13 Jbeta primers. The data were produced by immunoSEQ multiplex PCR, yet TCRdb's version contains in-frame clones alone and is incomplete. The data hold 150,000 to 200,000 clones, with around 68% observed a single time. Regarding the study as a whole: Cytomegalovirus status, reportedly, was diagnosed with high specificity and sensitivity by the classifier. Per a prior analysis, the majority of TCR beta V segments were productive roughly 90% or roughly 30% of the time. Approximately 17,000 TCR beta sequences were associated with HLA alleles at 0.05 false discovery rate in a later analysis. TCR beta V- and J-gene trimming was later associated with a missense DCLRE1C variant.

The receptor comes from a man aged 35 to 55 in good health and CMV-seronegative. Sequenced input: PBMCs. The V and J genes are TRBV13 and TRBJ2-5, with 9 nucleotides matching TRBD2. CDR3 DNA sequence: TGTGCCAGCAGCTTAGCAGCGGGAGGAGAGACCCAGTACTTC. As protein: CASSLAAGGETQYF.